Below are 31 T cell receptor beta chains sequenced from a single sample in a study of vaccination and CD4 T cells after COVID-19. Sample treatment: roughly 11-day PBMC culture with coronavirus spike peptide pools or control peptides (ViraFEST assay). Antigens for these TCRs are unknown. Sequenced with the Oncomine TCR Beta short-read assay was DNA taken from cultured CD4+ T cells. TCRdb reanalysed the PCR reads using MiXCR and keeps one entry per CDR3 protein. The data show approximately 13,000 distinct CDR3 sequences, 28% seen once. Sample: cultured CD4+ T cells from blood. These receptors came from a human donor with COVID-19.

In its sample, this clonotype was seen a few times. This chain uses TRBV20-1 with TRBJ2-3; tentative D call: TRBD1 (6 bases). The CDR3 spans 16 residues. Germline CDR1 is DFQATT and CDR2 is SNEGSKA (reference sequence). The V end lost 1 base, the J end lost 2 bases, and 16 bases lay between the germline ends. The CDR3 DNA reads TGCAGTGCTAGAGTACGGATGGGGGCTCCCACAGATACGCAGTATTTT. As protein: CSARVRMGAPTDTQYF.

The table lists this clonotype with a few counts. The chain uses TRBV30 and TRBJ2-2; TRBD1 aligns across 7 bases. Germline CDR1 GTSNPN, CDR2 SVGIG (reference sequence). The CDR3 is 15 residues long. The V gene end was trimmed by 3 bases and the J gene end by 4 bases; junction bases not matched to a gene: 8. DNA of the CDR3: TGTGCCTGGAGGAGCAGGGGGTCGAGCACCGGGGAGCTGTTTTTT. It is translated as CAWRSRGSSTGELFF.

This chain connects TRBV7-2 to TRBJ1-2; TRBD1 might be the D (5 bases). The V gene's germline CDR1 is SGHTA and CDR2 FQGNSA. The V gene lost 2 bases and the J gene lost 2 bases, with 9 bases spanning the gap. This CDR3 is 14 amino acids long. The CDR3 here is CASSLPQGNYGYTF. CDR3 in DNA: TGTGCCAGCAGCTTACCTCAGGGCAACTATGGCTACACCTTC. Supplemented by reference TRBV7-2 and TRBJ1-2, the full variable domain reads GAGVSQSPSNKVTEKGKDVELRCDPISGHTALYWYRQSLGQGLEFLIYFQGNSAPDKSGLPSDRFSAERTGGSVSTLTIQRTQQEDSAVYLCASSLPQGNYGYTFGSGTRLTVV.

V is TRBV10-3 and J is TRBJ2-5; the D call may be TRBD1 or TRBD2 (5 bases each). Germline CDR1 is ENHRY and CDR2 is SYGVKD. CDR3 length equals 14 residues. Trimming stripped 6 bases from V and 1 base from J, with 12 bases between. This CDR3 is CAIRPPGPQETQYF. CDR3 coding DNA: TGTGCCATCAGACCCCCGGGACCCCAAGAGACCCAGTACTTC.

The CDR3 is CAARAGELFF. CDR3 bases: TGTGCCGCGCGGGCCGGGGAGCTGTTTTTT. The J gene is TRBJ2-2, the V gene TRBV2; D possibly corresponds to TRBD2 (5 bases). Germline V gene sequence: CDR1 SNHLY, CDR2 FYNNEI. V was clipped by 11 bases and J by 6 bases, with 7 bases between them. The CDR3 is 10 amino acids.

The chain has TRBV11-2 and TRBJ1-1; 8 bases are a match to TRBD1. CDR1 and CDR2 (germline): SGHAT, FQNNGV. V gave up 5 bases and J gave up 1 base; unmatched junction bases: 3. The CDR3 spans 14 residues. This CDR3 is CASSPGQGNTEAFF. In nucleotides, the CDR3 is TGTGCCAGCAGCCCCGGACAGGGGAACACTGAAGCTTTCTTT.

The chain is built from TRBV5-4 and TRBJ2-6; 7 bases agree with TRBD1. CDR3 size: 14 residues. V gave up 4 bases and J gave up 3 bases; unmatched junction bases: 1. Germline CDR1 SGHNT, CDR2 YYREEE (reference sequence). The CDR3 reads CASSRDSGANVLTF. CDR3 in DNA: TGTGCCAGCAGCAGGGACAGTGGGGCCAACGTCCTGACTTTC. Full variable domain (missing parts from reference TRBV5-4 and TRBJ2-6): ETGVTQSPTHLIKTRGQQVTLRCSSQSGHNTVSWYQQALGQGPQFIFQYYREEENGRGNFPPRFSGLQFPNYSSELNVNALELDDSALYLCASSRDSGANVLTFGAGSRLTVL.

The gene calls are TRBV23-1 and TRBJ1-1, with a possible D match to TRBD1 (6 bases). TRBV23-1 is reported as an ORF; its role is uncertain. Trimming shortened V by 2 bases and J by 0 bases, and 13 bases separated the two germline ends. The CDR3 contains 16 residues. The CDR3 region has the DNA TGCGCCAGCAGTCAAACCAAAACAGGGCTGAACACTGAAGCTTTCTTT. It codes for CASSQTKTGLNTEAFF.

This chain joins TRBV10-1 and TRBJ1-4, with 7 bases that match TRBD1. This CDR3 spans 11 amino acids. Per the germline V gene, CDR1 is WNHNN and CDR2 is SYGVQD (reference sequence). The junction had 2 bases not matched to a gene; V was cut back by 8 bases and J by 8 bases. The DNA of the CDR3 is TGCGCCAGCGGGACAGCAGAAAAACTGTTTTTT. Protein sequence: CASGTAEKLFF.

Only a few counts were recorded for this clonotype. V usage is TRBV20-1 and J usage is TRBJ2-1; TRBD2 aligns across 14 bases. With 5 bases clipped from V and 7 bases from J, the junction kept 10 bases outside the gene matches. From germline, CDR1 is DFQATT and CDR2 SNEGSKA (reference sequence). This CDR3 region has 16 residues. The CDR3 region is CSAPRWTSGGRNEQFF. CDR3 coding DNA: TGCAGTGCTCCCCGCTGGACTAGCGGGGGGCGGAATGAGCAGTTCTTC.

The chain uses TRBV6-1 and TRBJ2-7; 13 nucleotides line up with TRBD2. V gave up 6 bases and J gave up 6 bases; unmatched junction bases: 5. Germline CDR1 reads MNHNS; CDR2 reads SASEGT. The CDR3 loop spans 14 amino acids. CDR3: CASSPGTSGAEQYF. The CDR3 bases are TGTGCCAGCAGCCCCGGGACTAGCGGGGCCGAGCAGTACTTC.

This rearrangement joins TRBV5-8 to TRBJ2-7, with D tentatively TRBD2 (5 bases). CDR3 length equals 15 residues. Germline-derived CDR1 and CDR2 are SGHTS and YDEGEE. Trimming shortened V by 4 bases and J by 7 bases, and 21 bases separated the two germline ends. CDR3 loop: CASSRSRTRTGEQYF. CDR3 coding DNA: TGTGCCAGCAGCCGCTCAAGGACTCGAACTGGGGAGCAGTACTTC.

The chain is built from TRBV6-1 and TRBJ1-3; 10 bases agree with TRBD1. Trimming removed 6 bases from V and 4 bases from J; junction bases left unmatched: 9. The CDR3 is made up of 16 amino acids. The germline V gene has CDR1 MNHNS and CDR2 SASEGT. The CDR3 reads CASRPHGTGDGNTIYF. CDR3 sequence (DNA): TGTGCCAGCAGGCCCCACGGGACAGGGGACGGAAACACCATATATTTT.

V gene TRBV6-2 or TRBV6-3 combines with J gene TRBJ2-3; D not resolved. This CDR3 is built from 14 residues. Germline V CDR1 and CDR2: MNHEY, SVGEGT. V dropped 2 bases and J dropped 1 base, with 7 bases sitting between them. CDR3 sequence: CASSYNLGTDTQYF. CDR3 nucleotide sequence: TGTGCCAGCAGTTACAACTTAGGCACAGATACGCAGTATTTT.

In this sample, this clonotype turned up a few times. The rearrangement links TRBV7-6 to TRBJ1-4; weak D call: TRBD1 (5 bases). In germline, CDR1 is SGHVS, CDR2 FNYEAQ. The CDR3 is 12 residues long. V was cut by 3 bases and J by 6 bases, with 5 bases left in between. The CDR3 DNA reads TGTGCCAGCAGCTTGGGGGATGAAAAACTGTTTTTT. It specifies CASSLGDEKLFF.

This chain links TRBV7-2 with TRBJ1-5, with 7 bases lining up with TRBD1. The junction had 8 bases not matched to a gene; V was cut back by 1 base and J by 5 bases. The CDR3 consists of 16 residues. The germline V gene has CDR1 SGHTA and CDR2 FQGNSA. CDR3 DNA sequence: TGTGCCAGCAGCTTAGGCCCCGGACAGGCCGATCAGCCCCAGCATTTT. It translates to CASSLGPGQADQPQHF.

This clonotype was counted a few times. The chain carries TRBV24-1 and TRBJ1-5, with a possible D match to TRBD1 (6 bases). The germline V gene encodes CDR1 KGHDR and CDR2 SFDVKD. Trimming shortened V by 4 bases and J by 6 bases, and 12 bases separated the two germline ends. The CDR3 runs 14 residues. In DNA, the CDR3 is TGTGCCACCAGTGAGTCAGGGGCTGGTCAGCCCCAGCATTTT. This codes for CATSESGAGQPQHF.

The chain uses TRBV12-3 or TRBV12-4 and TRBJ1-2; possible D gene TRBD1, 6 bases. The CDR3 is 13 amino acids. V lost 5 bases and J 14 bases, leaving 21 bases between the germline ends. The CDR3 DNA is TGTGCCAGCAGTGAACAGGGCCTCGCCTTTGATACCTTC. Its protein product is CASSEQGLAFDTF.

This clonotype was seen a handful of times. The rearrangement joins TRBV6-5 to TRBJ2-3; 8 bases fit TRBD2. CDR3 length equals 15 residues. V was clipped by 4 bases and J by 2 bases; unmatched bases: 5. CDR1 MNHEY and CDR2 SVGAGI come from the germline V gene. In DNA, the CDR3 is TGTGCCAGCAGTTCCCAGCGGGGGACCACAGATACGCAGTATTTT. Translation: CASSSQRGTTDTQYF.

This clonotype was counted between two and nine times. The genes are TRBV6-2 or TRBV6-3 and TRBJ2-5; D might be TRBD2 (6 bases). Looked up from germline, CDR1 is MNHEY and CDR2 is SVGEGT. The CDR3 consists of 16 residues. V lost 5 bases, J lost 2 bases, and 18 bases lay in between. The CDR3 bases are TGTGCCAGCAGTCCCTTTGGGTGGGGGGAACAAGAGACCCAGTACTTC. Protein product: CASSPFGWGEQETQYF.

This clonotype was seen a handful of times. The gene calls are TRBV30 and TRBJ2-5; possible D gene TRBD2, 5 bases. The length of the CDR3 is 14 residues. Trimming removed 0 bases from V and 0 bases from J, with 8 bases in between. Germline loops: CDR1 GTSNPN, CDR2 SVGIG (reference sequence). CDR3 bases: TGTGCCTGGAGTGTCCCGGGGTACCAAGAGACCCAGTACTTC. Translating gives CAWSVPGYQETQYF.

The CDR3 spells CASSPLEATGDGYTF. The CDR3, as DNA: TGTGCCAGCTCACCACTCGAGGCGACAGGAGATGGCTACACCTTC. The genes are TRBV18 and TRBJ1-2, with D possibly matching TRBD1 (6 bases). CDR1 and CDR2 (germline): KGHSH, LQKENI. The length of the CDR3 is 15 residues. Trimming removed 1 base at V and 6 bases at J, with 15 bases between.

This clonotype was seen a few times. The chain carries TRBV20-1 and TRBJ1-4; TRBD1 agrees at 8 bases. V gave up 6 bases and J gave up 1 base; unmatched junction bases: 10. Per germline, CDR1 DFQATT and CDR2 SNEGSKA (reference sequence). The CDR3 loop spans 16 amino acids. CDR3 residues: CSARTGSSLTNEKLFF. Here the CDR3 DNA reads TGCAGTGCCAGGACAGGGTCATCACTAACTAATGAAAAACTGTTTTTT.

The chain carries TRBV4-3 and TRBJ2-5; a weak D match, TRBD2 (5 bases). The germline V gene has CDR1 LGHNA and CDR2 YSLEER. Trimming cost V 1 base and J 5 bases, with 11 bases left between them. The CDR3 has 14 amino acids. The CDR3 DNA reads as TGCGCCAGCAGCCAAGGACTACTCTGGGAGACCCAGTACTTC. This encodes CASSQGLLWETQYF.

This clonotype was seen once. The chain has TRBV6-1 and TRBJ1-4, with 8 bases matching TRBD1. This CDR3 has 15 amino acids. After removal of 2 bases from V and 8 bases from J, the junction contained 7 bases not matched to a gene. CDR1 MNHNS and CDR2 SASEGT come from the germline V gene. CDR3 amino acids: CASSEFQGAGEKLFF. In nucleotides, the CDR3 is TGTGCCAGCAGTGAATTTCAGGGGGCGGGAGAAAAACTGTTTTTT.

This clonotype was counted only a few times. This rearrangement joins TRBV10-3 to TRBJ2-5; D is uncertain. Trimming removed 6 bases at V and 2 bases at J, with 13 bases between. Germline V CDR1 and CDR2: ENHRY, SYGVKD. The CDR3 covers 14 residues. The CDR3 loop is CAISGSGSQETQYF. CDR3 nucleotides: TGTGCCATCAGCGGCTCCGGGTCTCAAGAGACCCAGTACTTC.

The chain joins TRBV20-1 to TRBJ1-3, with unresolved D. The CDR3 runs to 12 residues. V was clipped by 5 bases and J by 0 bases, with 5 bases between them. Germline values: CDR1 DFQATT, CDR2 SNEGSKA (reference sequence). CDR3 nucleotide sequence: TGCAGTGCTTACCACTCTGGAAACACCATATATTTT. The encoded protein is CSAYHSGNTIYF.

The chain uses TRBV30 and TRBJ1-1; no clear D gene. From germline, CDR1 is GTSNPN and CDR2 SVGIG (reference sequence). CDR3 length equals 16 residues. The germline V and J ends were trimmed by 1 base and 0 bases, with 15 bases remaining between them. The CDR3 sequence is CAWSGKPGQMNTEAFF. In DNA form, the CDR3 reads TGTGCCTGGAGTGGAAAACCGGGCCAGATGAACACTGAAGCTTTCTTT.

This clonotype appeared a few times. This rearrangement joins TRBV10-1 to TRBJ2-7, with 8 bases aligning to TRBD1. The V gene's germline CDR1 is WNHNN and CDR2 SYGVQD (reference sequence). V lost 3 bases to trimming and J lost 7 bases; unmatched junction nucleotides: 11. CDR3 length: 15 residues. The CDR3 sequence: CASSDVWTGSREQYF. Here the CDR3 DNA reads TGCGCCAGCAGTGACGTTTGGACAGGGAGTAGGGAGCAGTACTTC.

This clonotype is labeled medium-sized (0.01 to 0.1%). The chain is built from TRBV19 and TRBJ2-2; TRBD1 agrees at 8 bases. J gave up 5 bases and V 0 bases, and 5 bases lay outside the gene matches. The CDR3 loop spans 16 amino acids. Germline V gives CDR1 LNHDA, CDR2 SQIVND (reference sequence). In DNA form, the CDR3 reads TGTGCCAGTAGTATAGATAGGCAGGGGGCTACCGGGGAGCTGTTTTTT. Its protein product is CASSIDRQGATGELFF.

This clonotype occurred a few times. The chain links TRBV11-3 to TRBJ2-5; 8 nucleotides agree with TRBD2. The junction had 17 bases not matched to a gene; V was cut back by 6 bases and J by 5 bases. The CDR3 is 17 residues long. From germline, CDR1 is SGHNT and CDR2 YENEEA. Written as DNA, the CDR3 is TGTGCCAGCAGTGTTGGCGGAGCGGGGGCCCGGGTGGAGACCCAGTACTTC. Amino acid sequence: CASSVGGAGARVETQYF. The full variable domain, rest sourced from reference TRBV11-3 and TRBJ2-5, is EAGVVQSPRYKIIEKKQPVAFWCNPISGHNTLYWYLQNLGQGPELLIRYENEEAVDDSQLPKDRFSAERLKGVDSTLKIQPAELGDSAVYLCASSVGGAGARVETQYFGPGTRLLVL.